The source of this T cell receptor (beta chain) is a study of neoadjuvant anti-PD-1 for oral cavity cancer. Background on the study: Patients without progression received a fourth nivolumab dose around day 43, then surgical resection on days 50-56. The study's findings and limits: Post-nivolumab, blood T cell clonality was significantly elevated in non-responders.

Profiling relied on immunoSEQ multiplex PCR, and the TCRdb table lists in-frame clones only, not all of them. In the table there are over 14,000 clones, over 55% of which are singletons. This clone was counted between two and nine times. Its antigen is not identified. These newly diagnosed stage II-IVA oral cavity squamous cell carcinoma patients had no prior systemic or radiation treatment. The CDR3 has 14 residues. V was trimmed by 6 bases and J by 9 bases, leaving 18 bases between them. Looked up from germline, CDR1 is MDHEN and CDR2 is SYDVKM. This chain connects TRBV28 to TRBJ1-5; D might be TRBD1 (5 bases). The sample was PBMCs, taken before nivolumab (anti-PD-1) treatment. This clonotype originated in a person aged 35-80 years with oral cavity squamous cell carcinoma. Here the CDR3 reads CASSPPSDTAPQHF. CDR3 sequence (DNA): TGTGCCAGCAGCCCGCCCTCGGACACGGCGCCCCAGCATTTT.